This T cell receptor beta chain appears in the sequencing data of a study of blood T cell repertoires in COVID-19. Clones were sequenced by immunoSEQ multiplex PCR, and TCRdb holds only the in-frame ones, with some missing. Among 170,000 or so clones listed, around 82% were seen once. The table lists this clone with a count of one. The germline V gene encodes CDR1 SGHNT and CDR2 YYREEE (reference sequence). The CDR3 has 15 amino acids. Trimming stripped 6 bases from V and 5 bases from J, with 21 bases between. This receptor was taken from a young man with active or convalescent COVID-19. Sequenced input: peripheral blood. The rearrangement joins TRBV5-4 to TRBJ2-7; D possibly corresponds to TRBD2 (5 bases). CDR3 protein: CASKLEGEGTDEQYF. The CDR3, as DNA: TGTGCCAGCAAGCTTGAAGGTGAGGGTACCGACGAGCAGTACTTC.